A single sample is the source of the 30 T cell receptor beta chains below, sequenced in a study of T-cell reconstitution after alpha-beta-depleted transplantation in children. Researchers prepared the TCRbeta library using unique molecular identifiers, the study reports. One entry per CDR3 protein results from TCRdb running MiXCR on the PCR reads. Of about 460,000 distinct CDR3 sequences in the sample, about 10% are singletons; the top ten hold 2% to 2.5%. Sample: PBMCs, taken before TCRalphabeta/CD19-depleted stem cell transplant. Receptors originate from a child between 2 and 9 years old with inherited bone marrow failure, due to receive a stem cell transplant.

Notes on this clonotype: A much bigger clone sits one base away, suggesting this may be a read error. This rearrangement joins TRBV7-6 to TRBJ2-5; no firm D call. Per the germline V gene, CDR1 is SGHVS and CDR2 is FNYEAQ. This CDR3 is built from 13 residues. This CDR3 is CAGSLMPKETQYF. CDR3 in DNA: TGTGCCGGCAGCTTAATGCCTAAAGAGACCCAGTACTTC. The complete variable domain, with remaining parts taken from reference TRBV7-6 and TRBJ2-5, reads GAGVSQSPRYKVTKRGQDVALRCDPISGHVSLYWYRQALGQGPEFLTYFNYEAQQDKSGLPNDRFSAERPEGSISTLTIQRTEQRDSAMYRCAGSLMPKETQYFGPGTRLLVL.

This clonotype showed up just a few times. The chain employs TRBV28 and TRBJ2-7; 9 positions agree with TRBD2. The length of the CDR3 is 19 residues. Trimming took 1 base from V and 4 from J; bases not matched to a gene: 17. CDR1 is MDHEN and CDR2 is SYDVKM in the germline V gene. The CDR3 region has the DNA TGTGCCAGCAGTTTATTCCCCCGCTTGGCGGGAGGGCGAGGTTACGAGCAGTACTTC. Residues: CASSLFPRLAGGRGYEQYF. Filled out from reference TRBV28 and TRBJ2-7, the complete variable domain reads DVKVTQSSRYLVKRTGEKVFLECVQDMDHENMFWYRQDPGLGLRLIYFSYDVKMKEKGDIPEGYSVSREKKERFSLILESASTNQTSMYLCASSLFPRLAGGRGYEQYFGPGTRLTVT.

Notes on this clonotype: A much larger clone differs by one base, so this may be a read error. Written as DNA, the CDR3 is TGTGCCAGCTCACTATACGCTGAGCAGTTCTTC. This gives the protein CASSLYAEQFF. This chain uses TRBV18 with TRBJ2-1; D is uncertain. V gave up 4 bases and J gave up 9 bases, with 7 bases separating them. CDR1 is KGHSH and CDR2 is LQKENI in the germline V gene. The CDR3 loop spans 11 amino acids.

There are many counts of this clonotype. The chain has TRBV4-3 and TRBJ2-7; TRBD1 might be the D (6 bases). The V gene's germline CDR1 is LGHNA and CDR2 YSLEER. Between the trimmed V and J ends, which lost 0 bases and 7 bases, there was a span of 13 bases. The CDR3 is 14 residues long. Here the CDR3 reads CASSQDRTVGEQYF. The CDR3 coding sequence is TGCGCCAGCAGCCAAGACCGGACAGTGGGGGAGCAGTACTTC.

This clonotype was recorded a few times. The chain couples TRBV29-1 to TRBJ2-1; D remains ambiguous. Trimming removed 1 base at V and 16 bases at J, with 17 bases between. The CDR3 is 12 residues long. The germline gives CDR1 SQVTM, CDR2 ANQGSEA. CDR3 DNA sequence: TGCAGCGTTGAAGTTTCGTTTAGTATTAAATTCTTC. Amino acids: CSVEVSFSIKFF.

The chain carries TRBV27 and TRBJ1-1, with D perhaps matching TRBD1 (6 bases). The germline V gene has CDR1 MNHEY and CDR2 SMNVEV (reference sequence). The CDR3 is made up of 15 amino acids. Trimming pared 6 bases from V and 4 bases from J, leaving 18 bases between. CDR3 DNA: TGTGCCAGCAGACATTCTGGGGCAGGGGTCACTGAAGCTTTCTTT. This encodes CASRHSGAGVTEAFF.

This clonotype came up a few times. J is TRBJ2-7 and V is TRBV12-3 or TRBV12-4, with TRBD2 identical over 9 bases. V trimming: 5 bases; J trimming: 10 bases; junction bases outside the gene matches: 9. The CDR3 has 13 residues. CDR3 region: CASSLSGSPNQYF. CDR3 bases: TGTGCCAGCAGTCTTAGCGGGAGCCCAAACCAGTACTTC.

The chain carries TRBV7-9 and TRBJ2-1, with TRBD2 matching over 7 bases. The germline V gene encodes CDR1 SEHNR and CDR2 FQNEAQ (reference sequence). The CDR3 has 15 residues. After removal of 5 bases from V and 2 bases from J, the junction contained 6 bases not matched to a gene. CDR3 residues: CASSRSGTTYNEQFF. The CDR3 DNA reads as TGTGCCAGCAGCCGTTCCGGGACTACCTACAATGAGCAGTTCTTC.

This clonotype appeared many times. The chain recombines TRBV7-2 with TRBJ2-7; TRBD2 matches 8 bases. There are 14 residues in the CDR3. Germline V lookup: CDR1 SGHTA, CDR2 FQGNSA. V lost 2 bases to trimming and J lost 3 bases; unmatched junction nucleotides: 3. This CDR3 is CASSLLGLDYEQYF. The CDR3 region has the DNA TGTGCCAGCAGCTTATTGGGACTAGACTACGAGCAGTACTTC.

This clonotype was recorded many times. The chain carries TRBV20-1 and TRBJ1-5; tentative D call: TRBD1 (5 bases). Germline values: CDR1 DFQATT, CDR2 SNEGSKA (reference sequence). The CDR3 runs 14 residues. V lost 6 bases and J lost 2, with 14 bases in between. CDR3 sequence (DNA): TGCAGTGCCCTGCGGAGGGGTGGCAATCAGCCCCAGCATTTT. Amino acids: CSALRRGGNQPQHF.

This clonotype was recorded many times. The chain links TRBV27 to TRBJ1-2, with TRBD1 matching over 10 bases. The germline gives CDR1 MNHEY, CDR2 SMNVEV (reference sequence). This CDR3 has 14 amino acids. V lost 0 bases, J lost 8 bases, and 3 bases stayed unmatched. The CDR3 DNA reads as TGTGCCAGCAGTTTATCTGGGACAGGGGCCGGCTACACCTTC. It is translated as CASSLSGTGAGYTF.

This clonotype appeared many times. The rearrangement links TRBV27 to TRBJ2-7, with 7 bases matching TRBD1. In germline, CDR1 is MNHEY, CDR2 SMNVEV (reference sequence). CDR3 length: 15 amino acids. J gave up 5 bases and V 5 bases, and 12 bases lay outside the gene matches. In nucleotides, the CDR3 is TGTGCCAGCAGTCGGGGACAGACCTACATCCACGAGCAGTACTTC. It specifies CASSRGQTYIHEQYF.

This clonotype was recorded at least ten times. The chain couples TRBV5-6 to TRBJ2-7; 7 bases line up with TRBD1. CDR1 and CDR2 from the germline V gene are SGHDT and YYEEEE. There are 13 residues in the CDR3. V lost 3 bases and J lost 3; bases outside the gene matches: 3. The CDR3 region is CASSWDSHYEQYF. CDR3 DNA: TGTGCCAGCAGCTGGGACAGTCACTACGAGCAGTACTTC.

This clonotype was detected many times. The CDR3 loop is CASSYSLRDGGPLSTDTQYF. The CDR3 DNA follows: TGTGCCAGCAGTTACTCACTCCGGGACGGGGGCCCCCTCAGCACAGATACGCAGTATTTT. This chain uses TRBV6-2 or TRBV6-3 with TRBJ2-3; D tentatively reads TRBD1 or TRBD2 (6 bases each). The CDR3 loop spans 20 amino acids. In germline, CDR1 is MNHEY, CDR2 SVGEGT. Trimming shortened V by 0 bases and J by 0 bases, and 22 bases separated the two germline ends.

There are a few counts of this clonotype. The chain combines TRBV7-2 with TRBJ1-1, with D perhaps TRBD1 (6 bases). The CDR3 is 15 residues long. V was shortened by 1 base and J by 5 bases, with 14 bases between the two germline ends. CDR1 and CDR2 (germline): SGHTA, FQGNSA. The CDR3 here is CASSLVRGARTEAFF. The CDR3 DNA sequence: TGTGCCAGCAGCTTAGTCCGGGGGGCCAGGACTGAAGCTTTCTTT. The complete variable domain, with remaining parts taken from reference TRBV7-2 and TRBJ1-1, reads GAGVSQSPSNKVTEKGKDVELRCDPISGHTALYWYRQSLGQGLEFLIYFQGNSAPDKSGLPSDRFSAERTGGSVSTLTIQRTQQEDSAVYLCASSLVRGARTEAFFGQGTRLTVV.

As regards this clonotype: A much larger clone differs by one base, so this may be a read error. This chain links TRBV9 with TRBJ2-3, with no clear D. The length of the CDR3 is 14 residues. CDR1 is SGDLS and CDR2 is YYNGEE in the germline V gene. Here the CDR3 reads CASSLLGRTDTQDF. In DNA, the CDR3 is TGTGCCAGCAGCCTCCTTGGCCGCACAGATACGCAGGATTTT. Full variable domain (outside the CDR3, taken from reference TRBV9 and TRBJ2-3): DSGVTQTPKHLITATGQRVTLRCSPRSGDLSVYWYQQSLDQGLQFLIQYYNGEERAKGNILERFSAQQFPDLHSELNLSSLELGDSALYFCASSLLGRTDTQDFGPGTRLTVL.

At least ten counts were recorded for this clonotype. The chain carries TRBV25-1 and TRBJ2-1; 9 bases align to TRBD2. V dropped 4 bases and J dropped 3; count of bases not matched to a gene: 7. The germline gives CDR1 MGHDK, CDR2 SYGVNS. The length of the CDR3 is 16 residues. For the CDR3, the DNA is TGTGCCAGCAGTGGAAATAGCGGGAGTTTCTACAATGAGCAGTTCTTC. Its translation is CASSGNSGSFYNEQFF.

This clonotype was picked up many times. This chain connects TRBV20-1 to TRBJ2-7, with D perhaps matching TRBD2 (5 bases). The germline CDR1 and CDR2 sequences are DFQATT and SNEGSKA (reference sequence). The CDR3 has 13 amino acids. The germline V and J ends were trimmed by 0 bases and 3 bases, with 9 bases remaining between them. The DNA for the CDR3 is TGCAGTGCTAGAGAATCCGGGAACTACGAGCAGTACTTC. This encodes CSARESGNYEQYF.

This clonotype has a count of ten or more. This chain's CDR3 is CASRLTGDRRNEKLFF. For the CDR3, the DNA is TGTGCCAGCAGGCTCACTGGGGACAGGCGAAATGAAAAACTGTTTTTT. The chain joins TRBV28 to TRBJ1-4; TRBD1 matches at 8 bases. J gave up 5 bases and V 6 bases, and 11 bases lay outside the gene matches. Germline CDR1 is MDHEN and CDR2 is SYDVKM. The CDR3 totals 16 residues.

Many counts were recorded for this clonotype. The gene calls are TRBV20-1 and TRBJ2-1; 11 nucleotides agree with TRBD2. Germline V lookup: CDR1 DFQATT, CDR2 SNEGSKA (reference sequence). CDR3 size: 16 residues. V trimming: 0 bases; J trimming: 3 bases; junction bases outside the gene matches: 4. The CDR3 sequence is CSARDPLAGVYNEQFF. CDR3 coding DNA: TGCAGTGCTAGAGACCCACTAGCGGGAGTCTACAATGAGCAGTTCTTC.

This clonotype was counted at least ten times. The CDR3 is CASSFPGTTPGELFF. The CDR3 region has the DNA TGTGCCAGCAGCTTCCCCGGGACGACACCCGGGGAGCTGTTTTTT. This chain connects TRBV5-5 to TRBJ2-2, with D perhaps being TRBD1 or TRBD2 (5 bases each). Germline V CDR1 and CDR2: SGHKS, YYEKEE (reference sequence). Trimming shortened V by 2 bases and J by 6 bases, and 14 bases separated the two germline ends. The CDR3 length is 15 residues.

This clonotype was observed at least ten times. The V call is TRBV10-3, the J call TRBJ2-1, with D possibly being TRBD2 (6 bases). The CDR3 length is 12 residues. Per germline, CDR1 ENHRY and CDR2 SYGVKD. V lost 4 bases, J lost 6 bases, and 7 bases lay in between. CDR3 bases: TGTGCCATCAGTGGGGGGGTCAATGAGCAGTTCTTC. Protein: CAISGGVNEQFF.

This clonotype was seen repeatedly, ten times or more. V usage is TRBV28 and J usage is TRBJ2-1; a possible D gene is TRBD2 (6 bases). The CDR3 runs to 16 residues. The V and J ends lost 5 bases and 0 bases respectively, with 14 bases between them. Germline V gene lookup returns CDR1 MDHEN and CDR2 SYDVKM. This CDR3 is CASSTIRESSYNEQFF. Written as DNA, the CDR3 is TGTGCCAGCAGTACAATACGGGAGAGCTCCTACAATGAGCAGTTCTTC. The variable domain in full, completed from reference TRBV28 and TRBJ2-1, reads DVKVTQSSRYLVKRTGEKVFLECVQDMDHENMFWYRQDPGLGLRLIYFSYDVKMKEKGDIPEGYSVSREKKERFSLILESASTNQTSMYLCASSTIRESSYNEQFFGPGTRLTVL.

The rearrangement joins TRBV5-1 to TRBJ2-1; either TRBD1 or TRBD2 may fit D (5 bases each). The germline V gene has CDR1 SGHRS and CDR2 YFSETQ. V was shortened by 4 bases and J by 0 bases, with 14 bases between the two germline ends. This CDR3 has 16 amino acids. The chain's CDR3 is CASSGDGTPSYNEQFF. The CDR3 nucleotides read TGCGCCAGCAGCGGAGACGGGACGCCCTCCTACAATGAGCAGTTCTTC.

The rearrangement links TRBV18 to TRBJ2-2, with unresolved D. This CDR3 is built from 13 residues. The V gene lost 3 bases and the J gene lost 9 bases, with 11 bases spanning the gap. Germline V gene data show CDR1 as KGHSH and CDR2 as LQKENI. The CDR3 sequence: CASSPSIPRELFF. CDR3 nucleotide sequence: TGTGCCAGCTCACCCTCAATCCCCCGGGAGCTGTTTTTT.

This chain links TRBV20-1 with TRBJ1-1, with D perhaps TRBD1 (6 bases). CDR3 length equals 15 residues. CDR1 is DFQATT, CDR2 SNEGSKA, per germline (reference sequence). CDR3 sequence: CSASPGGAIWTEAFF. The CDR3 coding sequence is TGCAGCGCCTCTCCGGGGGGCGCGATATGGACTGAAGCTTTCTTT.

This clonotype has a count of ten or more. The chain is built from TRBV11-1 and TRBJ2-3; 13 bases align to TRBD2. Trimming cost V 7 bases and J 3 bases; bases outside gene matches: 13. The CDR3 is made up of 18 amino acids. CDR1 is SGHAT, CDR2 FQDESV, per germline (reference sequence). The CDR3 here is CASNRPRLAGGGTDTQYF. The CDR3 region has the DNA TGTGCCAGCAATCGGCCGAGACTAGCGGGAGGCGGGACAGATACGCAGTATTTT.

At least ten counts were recorded for this clonotype. This rearrangement joins TRBV2 to TRBJ2-3; D tentatively fits TRBD1 or TRBD2 (6 bases each). The CDR3 runs to 14 residues. Germline CDR1 is SNHLY and CDR2 is FYNNEI. Trimming took off 7 bases at V and 4 bases at J, with 15 bases between the two ends. The CDR3 DNA reads as TGTGCCAGCAAGGGGGACTCCGGCCCAGATACGCAGTATTTT. Protein sequence: CASKGDSGPDTQYF.

This clonotype was detected ten times or more. The chain joins TRBV12-3 or TRBV12-4 to TRBJ2-2; D remains ambiguous. The V end was cut by 2 bases, the J end by 8 bases, with 15 bases between. The CDR3 sequence is 15 residues long. The CDR3 protein is CASSLSRVPKGELFF. The CDR3 DNA sequence: TGTGCCAGCAGTTTATCCCGGGTTCCTAAAGGGGAGCTGTTTTTT.

This clonotype occurred a few times. The chain carries TRBV7-9 and TRBJ2-7; TRBD2 aligns across 7 bases. CDR3 size: 16 residues. Losses at the gene ends were 1 base for V and 0 bases for J; bases not matched to a gene: 6. Per the germline V gene, CDR1 is SEHNR and CDR2 is FQNEAQ (reference sequence). This CDR3 is CASSLGASGSSYEQYF. The CDR3 DNA sequence: TGTGCCAGCAGCTTAGGGGCTAGCGGTAGCTCCTACGAGCAGTACTTC.